The sequence of this T cell receptor (beta chain) was determined in a study of blood T cell repertoires in COVID-19. About the research overall: The United States, Italy and Spain were the sources of the acute and convalescent COVID-19 samples. PBMCs, B-cell-depleted T cells, or T cells provided the cDNA or gDNA that made up the material.

The V end was cut by 1 base, the J end by 4 bases, with 6 bases between. CDR3 length equals 13 residues. CDR1 is SGDLS and CDR2 is YYNGEE in the germline V gene. As originally analysed: The assay estimated nucleated cells by amplifying reference gene primers. Sequencing used immunoSEQ multiplex PCR; TCRdb keeps in-frame clones, though not all of them. For V, J and clone size, that table is used; D and trimming come from the DNA. Here the sample spans more than 50,000 clones, roughly 74% being singletons. The genes are TRBV9 and TRBJ2-1; unclear D gene. The sequencing sample was made of peripheral blood. This TCR came from a woman aged 80 or over with acute or convalescent COVID-19. CDR3 bases: TGTGCCAGCAGCGTATCCCAGTACAATGAGCAGTTCTTC. Translated: CASSVSQYNEQFF.